The next 28 T cell receptor beta chains were all read from a single sample in a study of blood T cell repertoires in COVID-19. The protocol was immunoSEQ multiplex PCR, while the TCRdb copy is restricted to in-frame clones and leaves out a portion. In the table there are 50,000 to 65,000 clones, 80% to 85% of which are singletons. The sequenced sample consisted of peripheral blood. Receptors originate from a man aged 55 to 70 with COVID-19, enrolled during active disease.

The V gene is TRBV7-9, the J gene TRBJ2-1, with 7 bases matching TRBD2. Germline V gene data show CDR1 as SEHNR and CDR2 as FQNEAQ (reference sequence). The V and J ends lost 7 bases and 3 bases, in that order; junction bases with no gene match: 9. This CDR3 has 15 residues. CDR3 region: CASTNLAEVYNEQFF. The CDR3 DNA reads as TGTGCCAGCACCAATCTAGCGGAAGTCTACAATGAGCAGTTCTTC.

V gene TRBV6-6 combines with J gene TRBJ1-4; D possibly corresponds to TRBD1 (5 bases). The germline gives CDR1 MNHNY, CDR2 SVGAGI (reference sequence). Trimming cost V 9 bases and J 0 bases, with 14 bases left between them. The CDR3 contains 15 residues. CDR3 residues: CASGGGSSTNEKLFF. The CDR3 DNA follows: TGTGCCAGTGGGGGGGGGTCCTCAACTAATGAAAAACTGTTTTTT.

Concerning this clone itself: The sample has other DNA sequences that encode this CDR3 too. The J gene is TRBJ1-2, the V gene TRBV2; 8 positions match TRBD1. The CDR3 length is 14 residues. The ends lost 3 bases at V and 4 bases at J; junction bases unmatched: 4. Germline values: CDR1 SNHLY, CDR2 FYNNEI. In nucleotides, the CDR3 is TGTGCCAGCAGTGAGCAGGGGGCGGCCTATGGCTACACCTTC. The encoded protein is CASSEQGAAYGYTF.

This clone appeared a few times. CDR3 sequence (DNA): TGTGCCAGCAGCCAAGAATCGGGGGGGCCGAACATTCAGTACTTC. This encodes CASSQESGGPNIQYF. The rearrangement uses TRBV14 and TRBJ2-4, with TRBD2 identical over 8 bases. Germline V CDR1 and CDR2: SGHDN, FVKESK. Germline trimming cut 0 bases from V and 7 bases from J; bases unmatched to any gene: 5. The CDR3 sequence is 15 residues long. The full variable domain, rest sourced from reference TRBV14 and TRBJ2-4, is EAGVTQFPSHSVIEKGQTVTLRCDPISGHDNLYWYRRVMGKEIKFLLHFVKESKQDESGMPNNRFLAERTGGTYSTLKVQPAELEDSGVYFCASSQESGGPNIQYFGAGTRLSVL.

CDR3 in DNA: TGTGCCAGCAGCCCGCAGGGGCCCTATCGTTCTCAAGAGACCCAGTACTTC. The encoded protein is CASSPQGPYRSQETQYF. The chain recombines TRBV21-1 with TRBJ2-5; the table's D call of TRBD1 was not tested on the DNA. TRBV21-1 is labeled a pseudogene. The CDR3 length is 17 residues.

J is TRBJ1-3 and V is TRBV7-9; 10 bases are shared with TRBD1. Germline CDR1 SEHNR, CDR2 FQNEAQ (reference sequence). The V segment lost 5 bases and the J segment 4 bases; nucleotides outside the gene matches: 5. This CDR3 has 15 amino acids. CDR3 DNA: TGTGCCAGCAGCCCCGACAGGGGGCGAGGAAACACCATATATTTT. Its translation is CASSPDRGRGNTIYF.

The chain recombines TRBV24-1 with TRBJ1-1; 12 bases match TRBD1. CDR3 length: 16 residues. Germline trimming cut 2 bases from V and 4 bases from J; bases unmatched to any gene: 4. The germline CDR1 and CDR2 sequences are KGHDR and SFDVKD. CDR3 nucleotide sequence: TGTGCCACCAGTGATTCGGGACAGGGGGCCAGCACTGAAGCTTTCTTT. Protein sequence: CATSDSGQGASTEAFF.

This clone has more than one count but fewer than ten. The V gene is TRBV11-2, the J gene TRBJ2-1; 10 bases map to TRBD1. The length of the CDR3 is 15 residues. In germline, CDR1 is SGHAT, CDR2 FQNNGV. The V and J ends lost 5 bases and 8 bases, in that order; junction bases with no gene match: 9. The CDR3 loop is CASSLGTGEGDEQFF. CDR3 DNA: TGTGCCAGCAGCCTCGGGACAGGGGAAGGAGATGAGCAGTTCTTC.

This chain links TRBV2 with TRBJ1-4, with 8 bases matching TRBD1. The CDR3 extends over 12 amino acids. V lost 6 bases and J lost 7; bases outside the gene matches: 1. Germline V gene lookup returns CDR1 SNHLY and CDR2 FYNNEI. DNA of the CDR3: TGTGCCAGCAGAGGACAGGGTGAAAAACTGTTTTTT. Encoded protein: CASRGQGEKLFF.

This chain connects TRBV2 to TRBJ1-2; D remains ambiguous. V was trimmed by 8 bases and J by 0 bases, leaving 10 bases between them. The CDR3 extends over 13 amino acids. The germline CDR1 and CDR2 sequences are SNHLY and FYNNEI. CDR3 bases: TGTGCCAGCTTTGGACTGACTAACTATGGCTACACCTTC. It yields the protein CASFGLTNYGYTF.

This clone showed up just once. The V gene is TRBV19, the J gene TRBJ1-2, with TRBD1 as a possible D gene (6 bases). The CDR3 sequence is 15 residues long. CDR1 is LNHDA, CDR2 SQIVND, per germline (reference sequence). Trimming stripped 3 bases from V and 2 bases from J, with 13 bases between. CDR3 protein: CASSIIFGQNYGYTF. The CDR3 nucleotides read TGTGCCAGTAGTATTATCTTTGGACAGAACTATGGCTACACCTTC.

As DNA, the CDR3 is TGTGCCAGCAGTGAGATGGGGGCCTACACTGAAGCTTTCTTT. Protein product: CASSEMGAYTEAFF. J is TRBJ1-1 and V is TRBV2, with D possibly matching TRBD1 (6 bases). V was cut by 3 bases and J by 3 bases, with 11 bases left in between. The CDR3 is made up of 14 amino acids. Germline CDR1 reads SNHLY; CDR2 reads FYNNEI.

This clone was seen just once. The gene calls are TRBV24-1 and TRBJ2-7; D possibly corresponds to TRBD1 (6 bases). The CDR3 covers 15 residues. V was shortened by 3 bases and J by 2 bases, with 13 bases between the two germline ends. The germline V gene has CDR1 KGHDR and CDR2 SFDVKD. The CDR3 region is CATSDSRAGAYEQYF. CDR3 bases: TGTGCCACCAGTGATAGTAGGGCAGGGGCCTACGAGCAGTACTTC.

This rearrangement joins TRBV7-9 to TRBJ1-1, with a possible D match to TRBD1 (6 bases). This CDR3 is built from 13 residues. Looked up from germline, CDR1 is SEHNR and CDR2 is FQNEAQ (reference sequence). V was clipped by 4 bases and J by 3 bases, with 9 bases between them. CDR3 protein: CASSYRQDTEAFF. The CDR3 DNA reads as TGTGCCAGCAGCTATAGACAGGACACTGAAGCTTTCTTT.

The chain couples TRBV3-1 (or the pseudogene TRBV3-2) to TRBJ1-1; D is unresolved. The V end lost 2 bases, the J end lost 5 bases, and 15 bases lay between the germline ends. CDR1 and CDR2 (germline): LGHDT, YNNKEL (reference sequence). The CDR3 length is 15 residues. The CDR3 is CASSQPTSGLTEAFF. The CDR3 nucleotides are TGTGCCAGCAGCCAACCCACCAGTGGCTTAACTGAAGCTTTCTTT.

The sample holds one count of this clone. The V gene is TRBV23-1, the J gene TRBJ1-2; a possible D gene is TRBD1 (5 bases). TRBV23-1 is placed among ORFs of uncertain function. V gave up 0 bases and J gave up 1 base, with 15 bases separating them. This CDR3 comprises 17 residues. The CDR3 loop reads CASSQSRGMMVNYGYTF. As DNA, the CDR3 is TGCGCCAGCAGTCAATCGCGGGGGATGATGGTTAACTATGGCTACACCTTC.

The chain combines TRBV2 with TRBJ1-5, with 10 bases that match TRBD1. With V trimmed by 4 bases and J by 7 bases, 7 bases remained unmatched. This CDR3 region has 15 residues. The V gene's germline CDR1 is SNHLY and CDR2 FYNNEI. The CDR3 nucleotides read TGTGCCAGCAGTGCGGGACAGGGGTATACACAGCCCCAGCATTTT. Its translation: CASSAGQGYTQPQHF.

The CDR3 DNA reads as TGCGCCAGCAGCTTGGCCCCTAGCGCTTACACAGATACGCAGTATTTT. Protein: CASSLAPSAYTDTQYF. The gene calls are TRBV5-1 and TRBJ2-3; maybe TRBD2 (6 bases). The CDR3 length is 16 residues. V was cut by 0 bases and J by 2 bases, with 13 bases left in between. CDR1 is SGHRS and CDR2 is YFSETQ in the germline V gene. Supplemented by reference TRBV5-1 and TRBJ2-3, the full variable domain reads KAGVTQTPRYLIKTRGQQVTLSCSPISGHRSVSWYQQTPGQGLQFLFEYFSETQRNKGNFPGRFSGRQFSNSRSEMNVSTLELGDSALYLCASSLAPSAYTDTQYFGPGTRLTVL.

V is TRBV7-6 and J is TRBJ2-1; TRBD1 aligns across 9 bases. V lost 4 bases to trimming and J lost 6 bases; unmatched junction nucleotides: 1. Germline CDR1 is SGHVS and CDR2 is FNYEAQ. CDR3 length: 13 amino acids. CDR3 DNA sequence: TGTGCCAGCAGCTGGGGACAGGGCAATGAGCAGTTCTTC. Translating gives CASSWGQGNEQFF.

This clone has just one count. The CDR3 bases are TGTGCCAGCAGCGTAGGGGCTAGCGGTCAAGAGACCCAGTACTTC. Amino acid sequence: CASSVGASGQETQYF. The genes are TRBV9 and TRBJ2-5; 7 nucleotides align to TRBD2. Germline V lookup: CDR1 SGDLS, CDR2 YYNGEE. The CDR3 sequence is 15 residues long. V was clipped by 0 bases and J by 2 bases; unmatched bases: 4.

This chain joins TRBV18 and TRBJ2-7; the D gene is possibly TRBD1 (5 bases). There are 14 residues in the CDR3. In germline, CDR1 is KGHSH, CDR2 LQKENI. Trimming cost V 2 bases and J 4 bases, with 12 bases left between them. The CDR3 coding sequence is TGTGCCAGCTCACCATCAGGGCTGCGGTACGAGCAGTACTTC. Protein: CASSPSGLRYEQYF.

This clone showed up just a few times. CDR3 coding DNA: TGCGCCAGCAGCATCAGGACGAACACCGGGGAGCTGTTTTTT. It encodes CASSIRTNTGELFF. The chain recombines TRBV5-1 with TRBJ2-2; D call uncertain. This CDR3 spans 14 amino acids. Germline loops: CDR1 SGHRS, CDR2 YFSETQ. Trimming shortened V by 4 bases and J by 0 bases, and 7 bases separated the two germline ends.

The V gene is TRBV19, the J gene TRBJ2-5; the match to TRBD2 covers 7 bases. Trimming took 3 bases from V and 2 from J; bases not matched to a gene: 6. The CDR3 spans 15 residues. Germline V lookup: CDR1 LNHDA, CDR2 SQIVND (reference sequence). DNA of the CDR3: TGTGCCAGTAGTATTTGGTCCGGGGGGCAAGAGACCCAGTACTTC. Translation: CASSIWSGGQETQYF.

DNA for the CDR3: TGCGCCAGCAGCTTGGAGGGGGCGGTCCAAATCAATAATTCACCCCTCCACTTT. Translation gives CASSLEGAVQINNSPLHF. The V gene is TRBV5-1, the J gene TRBJ1-6, with 7 bases identical to TRBD1. Germline CDR1 SGHRS, CDR2 YFSETQ. Trimming cost V 0 bases and J 5 bases; bases outside gene matches: 11. The CDR3 is made up of 18 amino acids.

This chain uses TRBV5-1 with TRBJ2-3; no reliable D call. The V end was cut by 0 bases, the J end by 0 bases, with 8 bases between. Looked up from germline, CDR1 is SGHRS and CDR2 is YFSETQ. This CDR3 has 15 residues. This chain's CDR3 is CASSLVDKSTDTQYF. Here the CDR3 DNA reads TGCGCCAGCAGCTTGGTAGATAAGAGCACAGATACGCAGTATTTT.

The genes are TRBV12-3 or TRBV12-4 and TRBJ1-5; tentatively, D is TRBD1 (5 bases). The CDR3 consists of 13 residues. Trimming removed 4 bases from V and 5 bases from J, with 9 bases in between. CDR3 amino acids: CASSSDRDQPQHF. The CDR3 DNA sequence: TGTGCCAGCAGTTCTGACAGAGATCAGCCCCAGCATTTT.

Only one count was recorded for this clone. The chain is built from TRBV2 and TRBJ2-1; TRBD2 matches 7 bases. V lost 6 bases and J lost 5; bases outside the gene matches: 7. Germline-derived CDR1 and CDR2 are SNHLY and FYNNEI. The CDR3 runs to 14 residues. CDR3 loop: CASSLSGLHNEQFF. CDR3 sequence (DNA): TGTGCCAGCAGCCTTAGCGGGCTCCACAATGAGCAGTTCTTC.

The CDR3 sequence is CASSTRGETQYF. The CDR3 DNA reads TGTGCCAGTAGTACCCGGGGGGAGACCCAGTACTTC. The chain joins TRBV19 to TRBJ2-5; D possibly corresponds to TRBD2 (6 bases). CDR3 size: 12 residues. Germline loops: CDR1 LNHDA, CDR2 SQIVND (reference sequence). V lost 4 bases, J lost 5 bases, and 8 bases lay in between.